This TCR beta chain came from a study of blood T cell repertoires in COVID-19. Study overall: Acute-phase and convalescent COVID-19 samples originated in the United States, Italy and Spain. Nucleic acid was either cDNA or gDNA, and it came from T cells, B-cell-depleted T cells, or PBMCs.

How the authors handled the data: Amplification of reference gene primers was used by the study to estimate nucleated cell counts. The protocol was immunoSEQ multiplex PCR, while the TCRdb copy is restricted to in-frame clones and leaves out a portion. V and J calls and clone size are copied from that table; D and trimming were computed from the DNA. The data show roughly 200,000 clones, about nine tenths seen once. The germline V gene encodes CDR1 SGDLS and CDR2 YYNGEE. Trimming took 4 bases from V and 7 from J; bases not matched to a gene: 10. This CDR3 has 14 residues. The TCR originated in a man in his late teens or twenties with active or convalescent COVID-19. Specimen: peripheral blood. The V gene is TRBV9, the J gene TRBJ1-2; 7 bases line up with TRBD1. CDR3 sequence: CASSSTGRMPGYTF. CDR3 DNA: TGTGCCAGCAGCTCGACAGGGCGCATGCCTGGCTACACCTTC.